The 22 T cell receptor beta chains reported below all come from one sample, sequenced in a study of blood T cell repertoires in COVID-19. Profiled with immunoSEQ multiplex PCR; TCRdb holds only in-frame clones, not every one. The data hold some 380,000 clones, with more than 70% observed a single time. Input material: PBMCs or T cells enriched from blood (not recorded which). These TCRs come from a young man who had recovered from COVID-19.

The chain employs TRBV7-8 and TRBJ1-2; 9 bases align to TRBD1. The V segment lost 1 base and the J segment 5 bases; nucleotides outside the gene matches: 8. The CDR3 is made up of 16 amino acids. Germline V gene sequence: CDR1 SGHVS, CDR2 FQNEAQ. CDR3 DNA sequence: TGTGCCAGCAGCTTAGTATCTGCCGGACAGGGGTATGGCTACACCTTC. This sequence encodes CASSLVSAGQGYGYTF.

The chain combines TRBV4-1 with TRBJ1-5; 8 bases agree with TRBD1. Germline CDR1 and CDR2: MGHRA and YSYEKL. Trimming took 0 bases from V and 5 from J; bases not matched to a gene: 3. The CDR3 totals 15 residues. The CDR3 DNA reads as TGCGCCAGCAGCCAAGAGTGGGACAGGTATCAGCCCCAGCATTTT. It encodes CASSQEWDRYQPQHF.

The J gene is TRBJ2-7, the V gene TRBV5-1; 12 positions match TRBD1. Germline V lookup: CDR1 SGHRS, CDR2 YFSETQ. J was trimmed by 5 bases and V by 3 bases; bases with no gene match: 9. The CDR3 length is 16 residues. The CDR3 coding sequence is TGCGCCAGCAGCTCCAGAAGGGACAGGGGGCCTCACGAGCAGTACTTC. Translated, it gives CASSSRRDRGPHEQYF.

This chain connects TRBV19 to TRBJ2-2, with TRBD1 as a possible D gene (6 bases). CDR3 length: 15 residues. Germline CDR1 reads LNHDA; CDR2 reads SQIVND (reference sequence). Trimming removed 3 bases from V and 6 bases from J, with 14 bases in between. The CDR3: CASSINEGVSGELFF. The DNA for the CDR3 is TGTGCCAGTAGTATCAATGAGGGGGTCTCCGGGGAGCTGTTTTTT.

The V and J genes are TRBV14 and TRBJ2-2, with no clear D. Looked up from germline, CDR1 is SGHDN and CDR2 is FVKESK. The length of the CDR3 is 15 residues. V was cut by 2 bases and J by 5 bases, with 12 bases left in between. The CDR3 DNA follows: TGTGCCAGCAGCCAAAGGCCTGGCGGAACCGGGGAGCTGTTTTTT. This gives the protein CASSQRPGGTGELFF.

This clone appeared once. This sequence joins TRBV9 and TRBJ2-7; tentative D call: TRBD1 (6 bases). V dropped 3 bases and J dropped 4 bases, with 14 bases sitting between them. From germline, CDR1 is SGDLS and CDR2 YYNGEE. The CDR3 totals 14 residues. The CDR3 DNA sequence: TGTGCCAGCAGCGCAGACAGGTTATCATACGAGCAGTACTTC. It encodes CASSADRLSYEQYF.

The sample holds one count of this clone. The chain couples TRBV7-2 to TRBJ2-5; TRBD1 might be the D (6 bases). Between the trimmed V and J ends, which lost 1 base and 4 bases, there was a span of 13 bases. The germline V gene has CDR1 SGHTA and CDR2 FQGNSA. The CDR3 length is 15 residues. In DNA form, the CDR3 reads TGTGCCAGCAGCTTAGAAGGGGGAGTGGGAGAGACCCAGTACTTC. As protein: CASSLEGGVGETQYF.

This sequence joins TRBV18 and TRBJ2-5; 9 nucleotides line up with TRBD1. The CDR3 is 14 amino acids. V trimming: 3 bases; J trimming: 5 bases; junction bases outside the gene matches: 4. Germline CDR1 KGHSH, CDR2 LQKENI. The CDR3: CASSPWTGEETQYF. CDR3 bases: TGTGCCAGCTCACCTTGGACAGGGGAGGAGACCCAGTACTTC. The full variable domain, in which reference TRBV18 and TRBJ2-5 provide the parts outside the CDR3, is NAGVMQNPRHLVRRRGQEARLRCSPMKGHSHVYWYRQLPEEGLKFMVYLQKENIIDESGMPKERFSAEFPKEGPSILRIQQVVRGDSAAYFCASSPWTGEETQYFGPGTRLLVL.

The DNA for the CDR3 is TGTGCCAGCAGTCTTACCGGGACAGCTAAATTCTGGGGCCACTTT. Translation: CASSLTGTAKFWGHF. The chain couples TRBV28 to TRBJ1-6; 7 bases align to TRBD1. The CDR3 spans 15 residues. Germline V CDR1 and CDR2: MDHEN, SYDVKM. V dropped 5 bases and J dropped 18; count of bases not matched to a gene: 19.

The chain uses TRBV29-1 and TRBJ2-5; 12 bases line up with TRBD2. The CDR3 is made up of 15 amino acids. The V and J ends lost 3 bases and 1 base, in that order; junction bases with no gene match: 3. Germline V lookup: CDR1 SQVTM, CDR2 ANQGSEA. Here the CDR3 reads CSVEALAGGQETQYF. The CDR3 DNA is TGCAGCGTTGAGGCACTAGCGGGGGGCCAAGAGACCCAGTACTTC.

V is TRBV19 and J is TRBJ2-3; 11 positions agree with TRBD2. J gave up 7 bases and V 0 bases, and 3 bases lay outside the gene matches. The CDR3 covers 15 residues. Germline assignment: CDR1 LNHDA and CDR2 SQIVND (reference sequence). The CDR3 DNA sequence: TGTGCCAGTAGTATAGATAGCGGGGGGGCGTATACGCAGTATTTT. Its translation: CASSIDSGGAYTQYF.

This chain connects TRBV9 to TRBJ1-1; D unresolved. CDR3 length: 13 amino acids. Trimming pared 3 bases from V and 5 bases from J, leaving 11 bases between. Germline CDR1 reads SGDLS; CDR2 reads YYNGEE. CDR3 residues: CASSGVRETEAFF. The CDR3 DNA follows: TGTGCCAGCAGCGGAGTCCGGGAAACTGAAGCTTTCTTT.

The rearrangement joins TRBV10-2 to TRBJ1-3; 7 bases match TRBD1. CDR3 size: 15 residues. Germline V CDR1 and CDR2: WSHSY, SAAADI. V lost 6 bases and J lost 6; bases outside the gene matches: 11. The CDR3 reads CASSDGTVKANTIYF. DNA for the CDR3: TGCGCCAGCAGCGACGGGACAGTAAAAGCAAACACCATATATTTT.

The chain combines TRBV20-1 with TRBJ2-1; 11 bases fit TRBD1. V was pared by 5 bases and J by 4 bases, with 4 bases of the junction left unmatched. CDR1 DFQATT and CDR2 SNEGSKA come from the germline V gene (reference sequence). There are 14 residues in the CDR3. CDR3 loop: CSAGGQGAYNEQFF. CDR3 nucleotide sequence: TGCAGTGCTGGTGGACAGGGGGCTTACAATGAGCAGTTCTTC.

The table lists this clone with a count of one. This sequence joins TRBV5-8 and TRBJ1-2; the D is unclear. V gave up 4 bases and J gave up 14 bases, with 15 bases separating them. Germline V gene sequence: CDR1 SGHTS, CDR2 YDEGEE. The CDR3 runs 11 residues. The CDR3 nucleotides are TGTGCCAGCAGCCCCATCCGGGTCCTAACCTTC. Its translation: CASSPIRVLTF. Supplemented by reference TRBV5-8 and TRBJ1-2, the full variable domain reads EAGVTQSPTHLIKTRGQQATLRCSPISGHTSVYWYQQALGLGLQFLLWYDEGEERNRGNFPPRFSGRQFPNYSSELNVNALELEDSALYLCASSPIRVLTFGSGTRLTVV.

This clone was counted between two and nine times. The genes are TRBV10-3 and TRBJ1-2; a weak D match, TRBD1 (5 bases). The length of the CDR3 is 17 residues. Germline V CDR1 and CDR2: ENHRY, SYGVKD. V lost 3 bases and J 0 bases, leaving 17 bases between the germline ends. CDR3 nucleotides: TGTGCCATCAGTGATAGTGGAATCGGGGGTTCTAACTATGGCTACACCTTC. It encodes CAISDSGIGGSNYGYTF.

The chain carries TRBV5-1 and TRBJ2-4, with a weak D call TRBD2 (5 bases). The germline gives CDR1 SGHRS, CDR2 YFSETQ. The CDR3 totals 12 residues. The V gene lost 5 bases and the J gene lost 7 bases, with 10 bases spanning the gap. The CDR3 is CASRGSGNIQYF. CDR3 coding DNA: TGCGCCAGCAGGGGGTCGGGGAACATTCAGTACTTC. Combining the CDR3 with reference TRBV5-1 and TRBJ2-4 gives the whole variable domain KAGVTQTPRYLIKTRGQQVTLSCSPISGHRSVSWYQQTPGQGLQFLFEYFSETQRNKGNFPGRFSGRQFSNSRSEMNVSTLELGDSALYLCASRGSGNIQYFGAGTRLSVL.

Turning to this clone: Germline and junction disagree at one end, which may indicate a read error. As DNA, the CDR3 is TGTGCCAGCAGTCCCATACCGGGACAGGGCTCCCACGAGCAGTACTTC. Residues: CASSPIPGQGSHEQYF. The chain recombines TRBV2 with TRBJ2-7, with 9 nucleotides matching TRBD1. The CDR3 sequence is 16 residues long. Germline assignment: CDR1 SNHLY and CDR2 FYNNEI.

This sequence joins TRBV27 and TRBJ2-5; perhaps TRBD1 as D (5 bases). The CDR3 sequence is 13 residues long. The V end was cut by 3 bases, the J end by 9 bases, with 14 bases between. CDR1 and CDR2 from the germline V gene are MNHEY and SMNVEV (reference sequence). The CDR3 nucleotides read TGTGCCAGCAGTTTGATTGGGGCTGAGGCCCAGTACTTC. It specifies CASSLIGAEAQYF.

V gene TRBV3-1 (or the pseudogene TRBV3-2) combines with J gene TRBJ1-2; D might be TRBD1 (6 bases). This CDR3 is built from 13 residues. Trimming cost V 4 bases and J 3 bases, with 9 bases left between them. Germline CDR1 and CDR2: LGHDT and YNNKEL (reference sequence). The CDR3 nucleotides are TGTGCCAGCAGCCGACAGGCCTACTATGGCTACACCTTC. This gives the protein CASSRQAYYGYTF.

Only one count was recorded for this clone. DNA for the CDR3: TGTGCCAGCAGCGTGGGACTAGCCGCGGATACGCAGTATTTT. Its protein product is CASSVGLAADTQYF. The chain recombines TRBV5-8 with TRBJ2-3; 9 bases are shared with TRBD2. Germline V gene lookup returns CDR1 SGHTS and CDR2 YDEGEE. The CDR3 has 14 residues. Trimming took 4 bases from V and 6 from J; bases not matched to a gene: 6.

This clone showed up just once. The chain couples TRBV12-3 or TRBV12-4 to TRBJ1-2; TRBD1 is a possible D gene (5 bases). The CDR3 length is 13 residues. Trimming took off 2 bases at V and 8 bases at J, with 12 bases between the two ends. The CDR3 loop is CASSLSGEYGYTF. The CDR3 coding sequence is TGTGCCAGCAGTTTATCGGGGGAATACGGCTACACCTTC.